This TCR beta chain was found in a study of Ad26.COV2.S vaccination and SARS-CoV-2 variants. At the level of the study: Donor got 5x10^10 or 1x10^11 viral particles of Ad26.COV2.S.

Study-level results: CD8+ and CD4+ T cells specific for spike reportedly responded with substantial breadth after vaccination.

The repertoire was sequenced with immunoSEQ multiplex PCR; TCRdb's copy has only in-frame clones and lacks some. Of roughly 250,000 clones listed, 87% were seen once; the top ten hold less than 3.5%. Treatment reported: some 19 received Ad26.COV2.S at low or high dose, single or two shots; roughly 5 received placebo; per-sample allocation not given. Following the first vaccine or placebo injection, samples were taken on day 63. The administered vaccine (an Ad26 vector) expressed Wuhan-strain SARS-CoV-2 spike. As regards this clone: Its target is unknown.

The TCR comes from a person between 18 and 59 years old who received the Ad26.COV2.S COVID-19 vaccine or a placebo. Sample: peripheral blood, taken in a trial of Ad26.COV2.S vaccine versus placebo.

CDR3 in amino acids: CASSEGQGDTEAFF. Written as DNA, the CDR3 is TGTGCCAGCAGCGAGGGACAGGGGGACACTGAAGCTTTCTTT. This sequence joins TRBV9 and TRBJ1-1; TRBD1 agrees at 11 bases. The CDR3 sequence is 14 residues long. Germline V gene lookup returns CDR1 SGDLS and CDR2 YYNGEE. The V gene end was trimmed by 3 bases and the J gene end by 3 bases; junction bases not matched to a gene: 1.